These T cell receptor beta chains were read from a single sample in a study of cytomegalovirus exposure and HLA in healthy donors. The data were produced by immunoSEQ multiplex PCR, yet TCRdb's version contains in-frame clones alone and is incomplete. The sample includes approximately 140,000 clones, around 79% of them seen just once. Sequenced material: PBMCs. The receptors here all came from a man aged 18 to 29 in good health and CMV-seronegative. Each CDR3 is given with its conserved first and last residue. The order of the fields is CDR3 length, D gene, V gene, CDR3 protein. A D gene is named only where the DNA matches it firmly.

CDR3 length: 16; D gene: TRBD1; V gene: TRBV28; CDR3 protein: CASSRTGYDEDYGYTF
CDR3 length: 17; D gene: TRBD1; V gene: TRBV18; CDR3 protein: CASSPRPGQGSEETQYF
CDR3 length: 16; D gene: TRBD1; V gene: TRBV5-1; CDR3 protein: CASSSRQGASTDTQYF
CDR3 length: 13; D gene: .; V gene: TRBV5-6; CDR3 protein: CASSLGHFYEQYF
CDR3 length: 13; D gene: TRBD2; V gene: TRBV2; CDR3 protein: CASSLGGEGEQFF
CDR3 length: 16; D gene: .; V gene: TRBV12-5; CDR3 protein: CASGLVVLRGGYEQFF
CDR3 length: 15; D gene: TRBD1; V gene: TRBV30; CDR3 protein: CAWSGTGGIVTEAFF
CDR3 length: 14; D gene: .; V gene: TRBV18; CDR3 protein: CASSPMTSPDTQYF
CDR3 length: 17; D gene: TRBD1; V gene: TRBV5-4; CDR3 protein: CASSEYGQGAYTGELFF
CDR3 length: 16; D gene: .; V gene: TRBV11-2; CDR3 protein: CASSLYINLAKNIQYF
CDR3 length: 17; D gene: TRBD2; V gene: TRBV5-1; CDR3 protein: CASSFGLAGPSSYEQYF
CDR3 length: 16; D gene: TRBD2; V gene: TRBV9; CDR3 protein: CASSVGASGTQETQYF
CDR3 length: 15; D gene: TRBD2; V gene: TRBV5-5; CDR3 protein: CASSFAGGKAGELFF
CDR3 length: 14; D gene: .; V gene: TRBV30; CDR3 protein: CAWSPTGLDEKLFF
CDR3 length: 15; D gene: .; V gene: TRBV6-4; CDR3 protein: CASSELPGSRNEQFF
CDR3 length: 12; D gene: .; V gene: TRBV25-1; CDR3 protein: CASSLTAGELFF
CDR3 length: 12; D gene: .; V gene: TRBV11-3; CDR3 protein: CASSFNGDKAFF
CDR3 length: 16; D gene: TRBD1; V gene: TRBV2; CDR3 protein: CASSDPPGTGGHGYTF
CDR3 length: 15; D gene: .; V gene: TRBV9; CDR3 protein: CASSRGDSPAYEQYF
CDR3 length: 15; D gene: TRBD1; V gene: TRBV7-9; CDR3 protein: CASSSSGTGDEKLFF
CDR3 length: 13; D gene: TRBD2; V gene: TRBV7-3; CDR3 protein: CASSFAGADTQYF
CDR3 length: 15; D gene: .; V gene: TRBV5-4; CDR3 protein: CASSLIAGRLDEQYF
CDR3 length: 14; D gene: .; V gene: TRBV29-1; CDR3 protein: CSAERGFNTGELFF
CDR3 length: 14; D gene: .; V gene: TRBV7-2; CDR3 protein: CASSAKGVGYGYTF
CDR3 length: 15; D gene: .; V gene: TRBV2; CDR3 protein: CASSEETGRNTEAFF
CDR3 length: 16; D gene: .; V gene: TRBV19; CDR3 protein: CASSLDQGHSNQPQHF
CDR3 length: 14; D gene: .; V gene: TRBV9; CDR3 protein: CASSGAGVNQPQHF
CDR3 length: 16; D gene: .; V gene: TRBV16; CDR3 protein: CASSQSGRGSNQPQHF
CDR3 length: 14; D gene: .; V gene: TRBV27; CDR3 protein: CASSITGINQPQHF
CDR3 length: 15; D gene: TRBD1; V gene: TRBV19; CDR3 protein: CASREQGALNTKAFF